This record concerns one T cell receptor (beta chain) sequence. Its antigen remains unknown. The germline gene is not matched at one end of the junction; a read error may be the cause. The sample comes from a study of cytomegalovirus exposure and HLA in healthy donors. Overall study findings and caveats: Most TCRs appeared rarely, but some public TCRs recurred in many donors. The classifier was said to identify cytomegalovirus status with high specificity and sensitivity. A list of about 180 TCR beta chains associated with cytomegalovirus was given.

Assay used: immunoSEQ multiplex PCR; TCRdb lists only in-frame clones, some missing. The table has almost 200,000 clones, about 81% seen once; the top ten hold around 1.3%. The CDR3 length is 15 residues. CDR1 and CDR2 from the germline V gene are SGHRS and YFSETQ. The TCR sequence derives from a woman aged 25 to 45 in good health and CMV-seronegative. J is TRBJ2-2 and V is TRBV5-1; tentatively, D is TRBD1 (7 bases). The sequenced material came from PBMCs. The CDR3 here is CASSLEGQWDGELFF. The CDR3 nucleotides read TGTGCCAGCAGCTTGGAGGGACAGTGGGACGGGGAGCTGTTTTTT. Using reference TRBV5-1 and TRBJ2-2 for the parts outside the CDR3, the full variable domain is KAGVTQTPRYLIKTRGQQVTLSCSPISGHRSVSWYQQTPGQGLQFLFEYFSETQRNKGNFPGRFSGRQFSNSRSEMNVSTLELGDSALYLCASSLEGQWDGELFFGEGSRLTVL.